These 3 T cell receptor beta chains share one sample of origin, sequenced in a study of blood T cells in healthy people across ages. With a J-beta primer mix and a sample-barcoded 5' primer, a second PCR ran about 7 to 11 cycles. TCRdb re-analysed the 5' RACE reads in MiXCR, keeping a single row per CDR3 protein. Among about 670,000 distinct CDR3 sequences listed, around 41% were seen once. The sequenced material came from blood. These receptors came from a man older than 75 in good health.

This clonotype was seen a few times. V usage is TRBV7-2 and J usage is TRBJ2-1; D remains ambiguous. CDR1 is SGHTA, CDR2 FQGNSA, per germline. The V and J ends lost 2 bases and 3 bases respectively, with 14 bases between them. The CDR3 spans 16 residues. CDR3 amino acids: CASSLSADGGYNEQFF. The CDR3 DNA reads TGTGCCAGCAGCTTAAGTGCGGACGGTGGCTACAATGAGCAGTTCTTC. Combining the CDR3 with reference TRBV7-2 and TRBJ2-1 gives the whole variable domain GAGVSQSPSNKVTEKGKDVELRCDPISGHTALYWYRQSLGQGLEFLIYFQGNSAPDKSGLPSDRFSAERTGGSVSTLTIQRTQQEDSAVYLCASSLSADGGYNEQFFGPGTRLTVL.

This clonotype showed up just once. The CDR3 nucleotides read TGTGCCAGCAGCCAAGCAGAGGGGGACAGGTACAATGAGCAGTTCTTC. Translating it yields CASSQAEGDRYNEQFF. This chain links TRBV4-2 with TRBJ2-1, with 8 bases fitting TRBD1. The CDR3 is made up of 16 amino acids. Germline V gene lookup returns CDR1 LGHNA and CDR2 YNFKEQ. Unmatched junction bases numbered 6, after V lost 1 base and J lost 4 bases.

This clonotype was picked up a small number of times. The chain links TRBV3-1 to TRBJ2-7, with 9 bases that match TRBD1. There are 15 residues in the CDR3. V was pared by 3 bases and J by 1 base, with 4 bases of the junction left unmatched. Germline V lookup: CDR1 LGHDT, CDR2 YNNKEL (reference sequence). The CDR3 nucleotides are TGTGCCAGCAGCCAGACGGGACAGGGATCCTACGAGCAGTACTTC. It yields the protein CASSQTGQGSYEQYF.